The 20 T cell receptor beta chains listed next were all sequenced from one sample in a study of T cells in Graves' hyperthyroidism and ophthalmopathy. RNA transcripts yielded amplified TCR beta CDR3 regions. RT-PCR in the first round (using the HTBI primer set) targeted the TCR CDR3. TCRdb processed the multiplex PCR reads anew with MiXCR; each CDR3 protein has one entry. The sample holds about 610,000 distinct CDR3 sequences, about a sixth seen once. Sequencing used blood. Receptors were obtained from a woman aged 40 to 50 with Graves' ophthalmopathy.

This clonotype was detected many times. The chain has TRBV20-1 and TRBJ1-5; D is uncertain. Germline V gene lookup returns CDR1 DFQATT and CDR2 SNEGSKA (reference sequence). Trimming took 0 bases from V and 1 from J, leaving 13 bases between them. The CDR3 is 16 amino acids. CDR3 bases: TGCAGTGCTAGAGATTTTAAGGCAGAGAGCAATCAGCCCCAGCATTTT. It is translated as CSARDFKAESNQPQHF.

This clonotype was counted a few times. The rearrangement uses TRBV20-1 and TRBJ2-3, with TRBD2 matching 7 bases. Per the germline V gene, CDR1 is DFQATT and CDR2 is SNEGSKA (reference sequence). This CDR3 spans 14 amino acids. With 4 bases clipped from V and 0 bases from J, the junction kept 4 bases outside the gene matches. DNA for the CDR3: TGCAGTGCTACCGGGACTACTAGCACAGATACGCAGTATTTT. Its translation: CSATGTTSTDTQYF.

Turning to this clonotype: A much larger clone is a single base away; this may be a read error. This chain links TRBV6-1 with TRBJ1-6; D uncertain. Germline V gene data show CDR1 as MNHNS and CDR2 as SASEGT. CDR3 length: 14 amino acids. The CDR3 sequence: CASGERAPNSPLHF. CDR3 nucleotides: TGTGCCAGCGGTGAAAGAGCTCCTAATTCACCCCTCCACTTT.

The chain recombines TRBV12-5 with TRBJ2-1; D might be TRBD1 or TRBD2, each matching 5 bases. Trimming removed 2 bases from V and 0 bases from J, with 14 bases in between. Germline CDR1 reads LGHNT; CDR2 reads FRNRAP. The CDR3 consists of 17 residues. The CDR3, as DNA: TGTGCTAGTGGTTTGACTCCCCTAGGGACCTCCTACAATGAGCAGTTCTTC. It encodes CASGLTPLGTSYNEQFF.

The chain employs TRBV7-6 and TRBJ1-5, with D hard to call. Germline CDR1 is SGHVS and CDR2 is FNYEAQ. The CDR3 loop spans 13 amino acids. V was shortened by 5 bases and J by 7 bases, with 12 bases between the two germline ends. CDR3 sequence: CASSRKNGQPQHF. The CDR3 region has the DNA TGTGCCAGCAGCAGAAAGAATGGACAGCCCCAGCATTTT.

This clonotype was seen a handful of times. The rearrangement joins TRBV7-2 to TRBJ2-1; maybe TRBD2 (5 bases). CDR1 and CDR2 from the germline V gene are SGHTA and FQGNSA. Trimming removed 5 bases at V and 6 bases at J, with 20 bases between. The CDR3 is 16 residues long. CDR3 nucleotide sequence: TGTGCCAGCAGCCTTAACCCCGGGGTAGCAAGCAATGAGCAGTTCTTC. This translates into CASSLNPGVASNEQFF.

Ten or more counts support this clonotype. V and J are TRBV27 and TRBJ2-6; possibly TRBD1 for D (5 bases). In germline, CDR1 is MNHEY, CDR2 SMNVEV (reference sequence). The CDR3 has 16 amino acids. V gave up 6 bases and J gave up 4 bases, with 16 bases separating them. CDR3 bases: TGTGCCAGCAGGCAAACTACAGGACCCGGGGCCAACGTCCTGACTTTC. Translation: CASRQTTGPGANVLTF.

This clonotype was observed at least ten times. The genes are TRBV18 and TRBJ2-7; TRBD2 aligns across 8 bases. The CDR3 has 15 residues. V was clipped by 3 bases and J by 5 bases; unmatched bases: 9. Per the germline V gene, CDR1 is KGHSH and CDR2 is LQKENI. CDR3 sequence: CASSPGLAISHEQYF. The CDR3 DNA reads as TGTGCCAGCTCACCCGGACTAGCAATATCCCACGAGCAGTACTTC.

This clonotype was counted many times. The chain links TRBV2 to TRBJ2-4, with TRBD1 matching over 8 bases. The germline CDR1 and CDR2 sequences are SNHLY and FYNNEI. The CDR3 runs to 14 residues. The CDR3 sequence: CAVDRELAKNIQYF. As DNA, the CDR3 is TGTGCAGTGGACAGGGAGCTAGCCAAAAACATTCAGTACTTC.

The CDR3 DNA sequence: TGTGCCAGCAGTCCAACTCGGGAAGGGGGGAACACCATATATTTT. It is translated as CASSPTREGGNTIYF. The gene calls are TRBV6-2 or TRBV6-3 and TRBJ1-3; D perhaps matches TRBD1 (6 bases). Germline loops: CDR1 MNHEY, CDR2 SVGEGT. The ends were cut back, 5 bases at V and 7 bases at J, with 18 bases in the middle. The CDR3 runs to 15 residues.

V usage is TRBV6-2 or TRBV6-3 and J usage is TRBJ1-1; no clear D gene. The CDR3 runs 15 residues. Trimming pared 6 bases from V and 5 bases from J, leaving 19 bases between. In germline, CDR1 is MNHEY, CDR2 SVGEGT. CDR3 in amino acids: CASRLRRQNGTEAFF. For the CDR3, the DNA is TGTGCCAGCAGGCTACGACGGCAGAATGGGACTGAAGCTTTCTTT.

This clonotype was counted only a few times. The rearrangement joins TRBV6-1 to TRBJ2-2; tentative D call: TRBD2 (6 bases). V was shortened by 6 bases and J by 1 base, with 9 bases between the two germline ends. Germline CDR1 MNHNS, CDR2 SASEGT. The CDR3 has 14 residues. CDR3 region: CASSVTRNTGELFF. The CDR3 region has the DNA TGTGCCAGCAGCGTGACTAGGAACACCGGGGAGCTGTTTTTT.

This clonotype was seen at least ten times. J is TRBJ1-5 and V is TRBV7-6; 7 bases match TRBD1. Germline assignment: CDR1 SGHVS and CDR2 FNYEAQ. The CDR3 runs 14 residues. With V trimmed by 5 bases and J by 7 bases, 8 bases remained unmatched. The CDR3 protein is CASSPGEGAQPQHF. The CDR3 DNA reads TGTGCCAGCAGCCCCGGGGAGGGGGCGCAGCCCCAGCATTTT.

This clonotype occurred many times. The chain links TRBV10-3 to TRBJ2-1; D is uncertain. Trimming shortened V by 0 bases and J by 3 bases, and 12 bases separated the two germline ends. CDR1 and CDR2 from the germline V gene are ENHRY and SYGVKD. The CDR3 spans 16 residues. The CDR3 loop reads CAISESGQAVYNEQFF. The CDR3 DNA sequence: TGTGCCATCAGTGAGTCAGGGCAGGCAGTCTACAATGAGCAGTTCTTC.

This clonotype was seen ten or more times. CDR3 in DNA: TGCAGTGCGCCCCTGGTGGGCTCTCGGACAACTTCACCCCTCCACTTT. It yields the protein CSAPLVGSRTTSPLHF. J is TRBJ1-6 and V is TRBV20-1, with a tentative D call TRBD1 (5 bases). V was shortened by 6 bases and J by 9 bases, with 24 bases between the two germline ends. This CDR3 is 16 amino acids long. Germline V CDR1 and CDR2: DFQATT, SNEGSKA (reference sequence).

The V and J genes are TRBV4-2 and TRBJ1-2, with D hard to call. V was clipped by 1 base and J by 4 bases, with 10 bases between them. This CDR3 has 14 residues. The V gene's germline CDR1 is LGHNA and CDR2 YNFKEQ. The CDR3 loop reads CASSQGAPFYGYTF. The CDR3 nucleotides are TGTGCCAGCAGCCAAGGGGCACCGTTCTATGGCTACACCTTC.

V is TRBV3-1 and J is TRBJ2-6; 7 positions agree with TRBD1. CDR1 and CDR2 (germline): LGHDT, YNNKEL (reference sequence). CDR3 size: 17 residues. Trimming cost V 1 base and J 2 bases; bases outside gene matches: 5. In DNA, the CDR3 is TGTGCCAGCAGCCAAGTTTTGGGACAGCCTGGGGCCAACGTCCTGACTTTC. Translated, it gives CASSQVLGQPGANVLTF. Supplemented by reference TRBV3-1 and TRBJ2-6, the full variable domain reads DTAVSQTPKYLVTQMGNDKSIKCEQNLGHDTMYWYKQDSKKFLKIMFSYNNKELIINETVPNRFSPKSPDKAHLNLHINSLELGDSAVYFCASSQVLGQPGANVLTFGAGSRLTVL.

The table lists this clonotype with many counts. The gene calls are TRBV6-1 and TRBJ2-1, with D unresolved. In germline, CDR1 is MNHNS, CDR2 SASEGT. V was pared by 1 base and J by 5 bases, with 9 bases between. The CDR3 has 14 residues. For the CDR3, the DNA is TGTGCCAGCAGTGAAGGTTGGTCAAACAATGAGCAGTTCTTC. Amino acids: CASSEGWSNNEQFF.

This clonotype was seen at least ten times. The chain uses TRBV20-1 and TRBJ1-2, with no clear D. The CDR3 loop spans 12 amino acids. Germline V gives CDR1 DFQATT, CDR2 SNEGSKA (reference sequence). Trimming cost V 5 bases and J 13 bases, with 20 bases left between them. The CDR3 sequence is CSAQEPRGKRTF. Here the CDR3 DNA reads TGCAGTGCTCAAGAACCGAGAGGGAAGCGCACCTTC.

The CDR3 protein is CASSDGSGANVLTF. The CDR3 coding sequence is TGTGCCAGCAGTGATGGGTCTGGGGCCAACGTCCTGACTTTC. The rearrangement uses TRBV6-1 and TRBJ2-6; D ambiguous. Germline V gene data show CDR1 as MNHNS and CDR2 as SASEGT. The CDR3 is made up of 14 amino acids. Trimming removed 3 bases from V and 1 base from J, with 4 bases in between.